This TCR beta chain comes out of a study of tumor-infiltrating lymphocytes in localized non-small cell lung cancer. Study in general: Several tumor histologies, both smoking statuses, and some post-neoadjuvant chemotherapy samples were included.

Trimming removed 4 bases from V and 4 bases from J, with 9 bases in between. Per germline, CDR1 SGDLS and CDR2 YYNGEE. The CDR3 length is 14 residues. Sequencing used immunoSEQ multiplex PCR; TCRdb keeps in-frame clones, though not all of them. This sample has 9,500 to 12,000 clones, with 60% found just once. The specimen sequenced was uninvolved lung tissue not adjacent to the tumor. This sequence originates from a human donor with non-small cell lung cancer. The V call is TRBV9, the J call TRBJ2-6; D unresolved. The CDR3 DNA reads TGTGCCAGCAGCCCCACGAGGGGGGCCAACGTCCTGACTTTC. Its translation: CASSPTRGANVLTF.